This T cell receptor beta chain stems from a study of blood T cell repertoires in COVID-19. Study in general: The origin of the acute and convalescent COVID-19 samples was the United States, Italy and Spain.

Clones were sequenced by immunoSEQ multiplex PCR, and TCRdb holds only the in-frame ones, with some missing. Among 210,000 or so clones, 80% were seen once, and the ten largest hold about 4%. The sequence came from a man younger than 40 with acute COVID-19. The specimen was PBMCs or T cells enriched from blood (not recorded which).

The CDR3 sequence is CASRQSGRINYGYTF. CDR3 DNA sequence: TGTGCCAGCCGCCAAAGCGGCCGCATTAACTATGGCTACACCTTC. This chain uses TRBV6-5 with TRBJ1-2; D is unclear. The CDR3 is 15 amino acids. Deletions cut 8 bases from V and 1 base from J, with 17 bases between. Germline-derived CDR1 and CDR2 are MNHEY and SVGAGI.